This T cell receptor beta chain was identified during a study of blood T cell repertoires in COVID-19 (dated by TCRdb to the early 2020s). About the investigation overall: Samples covering the acute and convalescent phases of COVID-19 were provided by collaborators in the United States, Italy and Spain. The material from the prospective study consisted of cDNA or gDNA derived from T cells, B-cell-depleted T cells, or PBMCs. Deeply sampled blood TCRbeta repertoires from subjects exposed to, actively infected with, or recovered from COVID-19 were included in the dataset. The repertoires were released in a freely available public database intended as a resource for research on the immune response to SARS-CoV-2. Samples came from the ongoing ImmuneRACE study (first 160 participants) plus 1,254 subjects from 6 global collaborators. Sample metadata almost always included a de-identified subject ID, COVID-19 status, age in years and sex. Where HLA class I and class II types were available, the types were taken from metadata supplied by the sample provider, not from assay-based typing.

CDR1 and CDR2 are drawn from the germline V gene (reference sequence): LNHDA, SQIVND. From the cysteine through the phenylalanine, the CDR3 covers 15 amino acids. The CDR3 DNA has 45 bases and is translated from base 1. Relative to germline, V is 5 bases shorter and J is 0 bases shorter, with 13 bases between their ends. TCRbeta CDR3 regions were amplified from genomic DNA by means of the immunoSEQ Assay, a bias-controlled multiplex PCR. The authors' pipeline ran thus. Within the assay, amplification of reference gene primers was used to estimate how many nucleated cells each sample contained. Sequence reads were collapsed and filtered to measure the absolute abundance of every unique TCRbeta CDR3 rearrangement. Productive Simpson clonality was computed per sample as the square root of Simpson's diversity index over productive rearrangements. The table comes from immuneACCESS by way of TCRdb, which keeps in-frame sequences with V and J called. Part of the clones is missing from these tables; in studies checked, under half for an unresolved V gene and the rest for unknown reasons. That table supplies the V and J calls and clone size; D and trimming were determined from the DNA. The table for this sample lists approximately 250,000 clones; about 91% of them were counted only once. The ten largest clones represent roughly 1.2% of the sample.

About this clone itself: What antigen it recognizes has not been identified. One base away there is no much larger clone; base qualities are not given.

Participants in the prospective study were enrolled through a virtual design, were aged about 18 to 100 years, and lived in approximately 25 United States geographic areas. In the prospective study, cohorts were assigned on the basis of participant-reported clinical history obtained from a screening survey and a study questionnaire. Mobile phlebotomists in the prospective study collected whole blood, serum and a nasopharyngeal or oropharyngeal swab from every participant. Prospective study participants could optionally give additional blood draws and questionnaires over an approximately two-month period. Prospective study blood samples were shipped either frozen or at room temperature before DNA extraction. What the research found in general, with its limitations: How much clinical and demographic metadata was included differed by source and by participant, and the metadata was provided uncurated.

The sample comprised PBMCs or T cells enriched from blood (not recorded which). This chain joins TRBV19 to TRBJ1-1, with a weak D call of TRBD1 (5 bases match). This sequence originates from a woman aged 40-49 years with acute COVID-19. The CDR3 reads CASSLTANMNTEAFF. The DNA reads as follows: TGTGCCAGTAGTTTGACAGCTAACATGAACACTGAAGCTTTCTTT.